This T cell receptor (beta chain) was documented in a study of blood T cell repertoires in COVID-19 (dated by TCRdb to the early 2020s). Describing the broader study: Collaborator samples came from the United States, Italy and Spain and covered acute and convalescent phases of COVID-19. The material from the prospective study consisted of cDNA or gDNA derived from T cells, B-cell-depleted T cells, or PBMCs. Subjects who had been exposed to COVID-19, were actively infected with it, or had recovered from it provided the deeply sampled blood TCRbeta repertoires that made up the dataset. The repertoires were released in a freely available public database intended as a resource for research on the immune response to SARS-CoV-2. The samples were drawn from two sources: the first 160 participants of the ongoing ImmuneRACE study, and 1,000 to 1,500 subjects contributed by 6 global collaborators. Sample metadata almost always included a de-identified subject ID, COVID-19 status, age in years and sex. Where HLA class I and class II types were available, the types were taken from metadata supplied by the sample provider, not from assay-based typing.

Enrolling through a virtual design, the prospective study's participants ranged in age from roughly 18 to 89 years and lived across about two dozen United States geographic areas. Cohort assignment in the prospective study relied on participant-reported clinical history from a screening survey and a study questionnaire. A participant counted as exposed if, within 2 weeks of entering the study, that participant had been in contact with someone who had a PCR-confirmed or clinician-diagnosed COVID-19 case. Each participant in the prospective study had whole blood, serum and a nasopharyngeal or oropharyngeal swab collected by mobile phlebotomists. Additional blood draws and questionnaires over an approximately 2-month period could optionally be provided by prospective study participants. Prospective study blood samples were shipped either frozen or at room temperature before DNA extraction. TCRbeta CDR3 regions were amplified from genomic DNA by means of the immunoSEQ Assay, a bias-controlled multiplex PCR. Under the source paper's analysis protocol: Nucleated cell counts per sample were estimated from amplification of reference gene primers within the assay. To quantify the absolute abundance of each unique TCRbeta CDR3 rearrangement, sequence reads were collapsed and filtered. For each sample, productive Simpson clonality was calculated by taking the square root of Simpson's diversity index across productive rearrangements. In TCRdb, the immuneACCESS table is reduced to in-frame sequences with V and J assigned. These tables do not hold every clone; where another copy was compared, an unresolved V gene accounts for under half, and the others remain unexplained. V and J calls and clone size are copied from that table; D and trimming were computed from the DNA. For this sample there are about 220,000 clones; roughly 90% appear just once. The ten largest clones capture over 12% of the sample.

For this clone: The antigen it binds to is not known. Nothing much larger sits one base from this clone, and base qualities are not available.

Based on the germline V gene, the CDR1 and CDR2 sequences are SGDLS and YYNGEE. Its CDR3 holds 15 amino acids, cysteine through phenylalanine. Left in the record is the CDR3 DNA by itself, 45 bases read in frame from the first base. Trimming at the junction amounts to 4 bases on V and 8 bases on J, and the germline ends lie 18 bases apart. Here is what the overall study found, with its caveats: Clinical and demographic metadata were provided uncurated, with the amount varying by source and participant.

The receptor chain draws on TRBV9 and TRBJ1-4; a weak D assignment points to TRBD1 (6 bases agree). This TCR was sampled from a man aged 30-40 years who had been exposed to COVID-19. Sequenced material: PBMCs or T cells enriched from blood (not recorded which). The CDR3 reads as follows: CASSPEGGSGEKLFF. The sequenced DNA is TGTGCCAGCAGCCCAGAGGGGGGGAGTGGAGAAAAACTGTTTTTT. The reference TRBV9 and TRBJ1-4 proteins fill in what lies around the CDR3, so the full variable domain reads DSGVTQTPKHLITATGQRVTLRCSPRSGDLSVYWYQQSLDQGLQFLIQYYNGEERAKGNILERFSAQQFPDLHSELNLSSLELGDSALYFCASSPEGGSGEKLFFGSGTQLSVL.